A single sample gave rise to the 16 T cell receptor beta chains below, sequenced in a study of blood T cell repertoires in COVID-19 (dated by TCRdb to 2019 to 2021). Library preparation employed the immunoSEQ multiplex PCR assay. This is the immuneACCESS table as TCRdb keeps it, with only in-frame sequences that have V and J called. A part of the clones is gone; compared with another copy, unresolved V genes explain less than half, and the rest is unexplained. The sample includes 150,000 to 200,000 clones, with 88% observed a single time. About 6.6% of the sample is in the top ten clones. The sequencing sample was made of PBMCs or T cells enriched from blood (not recorded which). The source is a woman in her forties or fifties who had recovered from COVID-19.

The CDR3 DNA follows: TGTGCCAGCAGCCCCAGGGGGCAAGGGCGTTCACCCCTCCACTTT. Its translation: CASSPRGQGRSPLHF. The J gene is TRBJ1-6, the V gene TRBV11-2; 8 bases are shared with TRBD1. The CDR3 spans 15 residues. The germline gives CDR1 SGHAT, CDR2 FQNNGV. J lost 9 bases, V lost 5 bases, and 9 bases had no gene match.

The gene calls are TRBV19 and TRBJ1-2; D is possibly TRBD1 (6 bases). This CDR3 has 16 amino acids. CDR1 is LNHDA, CDR2 SQIVND, per germline (reference sequence). With 5 bases removed from V and 3 bases from J, the gap between germline ends came to 19 bases. CDR3 loop: CASSRGASKMDYGYTF. The CDR3 coding sequence is TGTGCCAGTAGTCGGGGGGCCAGTAAGATGGACTATGGCTACACCTTC. The complete variable domain, with remaining parts taken from reference TRBV19 and TRBJ1-2, reads DGGITQSPKYLFRKEGQNVTLSCEQNLNHDAMYWYRQDPGQGLRLIYYSQIVNDFQKGDIAEGYSVSREKKESFPLTVTSAQKNPTAFYLCASSRGASKMDYGYTFGSGTRLTVV.

The V gene is TRBV4-2, the J gene TRBJ2-1, with 8 bases fitting TRBD1. This CDR3 region has 12 residues. Germline lookup yields CDR1 LGHNA and CDR2 YNFKEQ. With V trimmed by 4 bases and J by 12 bases, 5 bases remained unmatched. This CDR3 reads CASSPGQGGQFF. CDR3 sequence (DNA): TGTGCCAGCAGCCCTGGACAGGGTGGGCAGTTCTTC.

The rearrangement links TRBV5-8 to TRBJ2-3, with D maybe TRBD1 (6 bases). The CDR3 spans 13 residues. Germline V gene sequence: CDR1 SGHTS, CDR2 YDEGEE. V was clipped by 3 bases and J by 3 bases, with 8 bases between them. The CDR3 here is CASSYTGTDTQYF. The CDR3 DNA reads as TGTGCCAGCAGCTATACAGGGACAGATACGCAGTATTTT. The full variable domain, with the rest looked up from reference TRBV5-8 and TRBJ2-3, is EAGVTQSPTHLIKTRGQQATLRCSPISGHTSVYWYQQALGLGLQFLLWYDEGEERNRGNFPPRFSGRQFPNYSSELNVNALELEDSALYLCASSYTGTDTQYFGPGTRLTVL.

The J gene is TRBJ2-5, the V gene TRBV20-1; D is ambiguous. The V gene lost 3 bases and the J gene lost 5 bases, with 10 bases spanning the gap. The germline V gene encodes CDR1 DFQATT and CDR2 SNEGSKA (reference sequence). There are 12 residues in the CDR3. For the CDR3, the DNA is TGCAGTGCTAGTAATAGATGGGAGACCCAGTACTTC. Amino acids: CSASNRWETQYF.

The rearrangement links TRBV4-2 to TRBJ1-4; no clear D. The CDR3 contains 16 residues. V gave up 1 base and J gave up 8 bases, with 17 bases separating them. Germline V gene lookup returns CDR1 LGHNA and CDR2 YNFKEQ. The CDR3 region is CASSQGEQAGNEKLFF. The CDR3 nucleotides are TGTGCCAGCAGCCAAGGGGAGCAGGCAGGTAACGAAAAACTGTTTTTT.

Only a few counts were recorded for this clone. V usage is TRBV4-1 and J usage is TRBJ2-2; 10 bases map to TRBD1. In germline, CDR1 is MGHRA, CDR2 YSYEKL. The CDR3 has 18 residues. J lost 5 bases, V lost 4 bases, and 13 bases had no gene match. DNA for the CDR3: TGCGCCAGCAGCCCCTATGGGGGGACAGGGGTGGAAACCGGGGAGCTGTTTTTT. This codes for CASSPYGGTGVETGELFF.

The genes are TRBV5-1 and TRBJ2-6, with 8 bases identical to TRBD1. Trimming removed 1 base from V and 2 bases from J; junction bases left unmatched: 8. Germline CDR1 reads SGHRS; CDR2 reads YFSETQ. This CDR3 spans 18 amino acids. CDR3 region: CASSLWAGQVTGANVLTF. CDR3 DNA: TGCGCCAGCAGCTTGTGGGCGGGACAGGTGACTGGGGCCAACGTCCTGACTTTC. Looking up the rest from reference TRBV5-1 and TRBJ2-6 gives the full variable domain: KAGVTQTPRYLIKTRGQQVTLSCSPISGHRSVSWYQQTPGQGLQFLFEYFSETQRNKGNFPGRFSGRQFSNSRSEMNVSTLELGDSALYLCASSLWAGQVTGANVLTFGAGSRLTVL.

This chain links TRBV18 with TRBJ1-2; possible D gene TRBD1, 5 bases. With 0 bases removed from V and 4 bases from J, the gap between germline ends came to 21 bases. Germline V gene sequence: CDR1 KGHSH, CDR2 LQKENI. This CDR3 is built from 18 residues. CDR3 sequence (DNA): TGTGCCAGCTCACCACCAGGGGATCTCCGGGCCAGGGTCTATGGCTACACCTTC. It specifies CASSPPGDLRARVYGYTF.

CDR3 DNA: TGTGCCAGTAGTCCACAGGGTCGTAGCAATCAGCCCCAGCATTTT. Translated, it gives CASSPQGRSNQPQHF. The chain is built from TRBV19 and TRBJ1-5; a weak D match, TRBD1 (6 bases). Germline-derived CDR1 and CDR2 are LNHDA and SQIVND (reference sequence). The CDR3 is 15 residues long. Trimming pared 5 bases from V and 0 bases from J, leaving 11 bases between. Drawing the rest from reference TRBV19 and TRBJ1-5, the complete variable domain is DGGITQSPKYLFRKEGQNVTLSCEQNLNHDAMYWYRQDPGQGLRLIYYSQIVNDFQKGDIAEGYSVSREKKESFPLTVTSAQKNPTAFYLCASSPQGRSNQPQHFGDGTRLSIL.

The J gene is TRBJ2-3, the V gene TRBV11-3; 9 nucleotides line up with TRBD2. After removal of 6 bases from V and 5 bases from J, the junction contained 3 bases not matched to a gene. The CDR3 is 13 amino acids. The V gene's germline CDR1 is SGHNT and CDR2 YENEEA. CDR3 loop: CASRGLARDTQYF. The CDR3 coding sequence is TGTGCCAGCAGGGGACTAGCAAGAGATACGCAGTATTTT.

The chain links TRBV27 to TRBJ1-6; TRBD1 might be the D (6 bases). Germline V gene lookup returns CDR1 MNHEY and CDR2 SMNVEV (reference sequence). With 2 bases removed from V and 7 bases from J, the gap between germline ends came to 12 bases. CDR3 length: 15 amino acids. The CDR3 loop is CASSLQGPPNSPLHF. The CDR3 nucleotides are TGTGCCAGCAGTTTACAGGGGCCTCCGAATTCACCCCTCCACTTT.

This chain links TRBV6-4 with TRBJ2-7; no clear D. The germline CDR1 and CDR2 sequences are MRHNA and SNTAGT. V gave up 8 bases and J gave up 0 bases, with 2 bases separating them. The CDR3 length is 10 residues. CDR3 DNA: TGTGCCAGCCTCTCCTACGAGCAGTACTTC. Protein: CASLSYEQYF.

CDR3 DNA sequence: TGTGCCAGCTCACCGGGACAGGGGGTGTACAATGAGCAGTTCTTC. Translated, it gives CASSPGQGVYNEQFF. This sequence joins TRBV18 and TRBJ2-1, with TRBD1 matching over 11 bases. This CDR3 has 15 residues. The germline gives CDR1 KGHSH, CDR2 LQKENI. The trim removed 3 bases at V and 4 bases at J, leaving 2 bases unmatched.

V gene TRBV10-3 combines with J gene TRBJ1-2; 9 bases fit TRBD1. CDR1 ENHRY and CDR2 SYGVKD come from the germline V gene. CDR3 length: 14 amino acids. V was clipped by 3 bases and J by 13 bases; unmatched bases: 12. This CDR3 reads CAISDLTGGADFTF. The DNA for the CDR3 is TGTGCCATCAGTGATCTTACAGGGGGCGCAGACTTCACCTTC.

The chain recombines TRBV19 with TRBJ1-1; TRBD1 agrees at 9 bases. CDR1 and CDR2 (germline): LNHDA, SQIVND (reference sequence). The CDR3 contains 12 residues. The J segment lost 7 bases and the V segment lost 7 bases, leaving 4 bases of the junction unmatched. In nucleotides, the CDR3 is TGTGCCAGTACGGACAGGGGACGTGAAGCTTTCTTT. Its translation: CASTDRGREAFF.